The 21 T cell receptor beta chains below come from one sample, sequenced in a study of shared clonotypes between healthy human individuals. Method: immunoSEQ multiplex PCR; TCRdb's copy keeps in-frame clones and lacks some. The sample shows 600,000 to 700,000 clones, around 78% of them seen only once. Sequencing input: memory CD4+ T cells sorted from blood. Subset denoted: CD45RA-negative fraction. The receptors were sampled from a woman aged 25-40 years in good health.

This clone was observed a few times. The chain recombines TRBV2 with TRBJ2-3; 8 nucleotides line up with TRBD2. The CDR3 contains 16 residues. V was pared by 4 bases and J by 0 bases, with 6 bases of the junction left unmatched. CDR1 and CDR2 from the germline V gene are SNHLY and FYNNEI. The CDR3 DNA is TGTGCCAGCAGTGGTTGGCTAGCGGGTAGCACAGATACGCAGTATTTT. Residues: CASSGWLAGSTDTQYF.

The chain uses TRBV28 and TRBJ1-3, with no clear D. V was cut by 0 bases and J by 0 bases, with 9 bases left in between. From germline, CDR1 is MDHEN and CDR2 SYDVKM. The length of the CDR3 is 16 residues. CDR3 region: CASSLWRSSSGNTIYF. CDR3 coding DNA: TGTGCCAGCAGTTTATGGCGAAGCAGCTCTGGAAACACCATATATTTT.

The V call is TRBV25-1, the J call TRBJ1-4, with 9 bases fitting TRBD1. The CDR3 contains 17 residues. The V gene end was trimmed by 0 bases and the J gene end by 4 bases; junction bases not matched to a gene: 6. Germline V lookup: CDR1 MGHDK, CDR2 SYGVNS. The DNA for the CDR3 is TGTGCCAGCAGTGAATACGGGACAGGGATTGTTAATGAAAAACTGTTTTTT. Residues: CASSEYGTGIVNEKLFF.

The V gene is TRBV11-2, the J gene TRBJ2-6; D unclear. CDR1 is SGHAT and CDR2 is FQNNGV in the germline V gene. V gave up 6 bases and J gave up 3 bases, with 9 bases separating them. This CDR3 is built from 14 residues. This CDR3 is CASRVPFGANVLTF. CDR3 sequence (DNA): TGTGCCAGCAGGGTCCCCTTTGGGGCCAACGTCCTGACTTTC.

The table lists this clone with a few counts. Other nucleotide sequences in the sample specify the same CDR3. This CDR3 is CASSSDSLSNQPQHF. The CDR3 coding sequence is TGTGCCAGCAGCTCGGACAGCCTTAGCAATCAGCCCCAGCATTTT. The chain combines TRBV7-2 with TRBJ1-5; D may be TRBD1 (6 bases). The CDR3 length is 15 residues. The germline V gene has CDR1 SGHTA and CDR2 FQGNSA. V lost 4 bases, J lost 0 bases, and 10 bases lay in between. Variable domain in full (rest from reference TRBV7-2 and TRBJ1-5): GAGVSQSPSNKVTEKGKDVELRCDPISGHTALYWYRQSLGQGLEFLIYFQGNSAPDKSGLPSDRFSAERTGGSVSTLTIQRTQQEDSAVYLCASSSDSLSNQPQHFGDGTRLSIL.

The gene calls are TRBV18 and TRBJ2-7, with 8 bases fitting TRBD1. The CDR3 spans 14 residues. The V and J ends lost 6 bases and 3 bases, in that order; junction bases with no gene match: 7. From germline, CDR1 is KGHSH and CDR2 LQKENI. CDR3 residues: CASSSGGASYEQYF. In DNA, the CDR3 is TGTGCCAGCTCGTCAGGGGGCGCAAGCTACGAGCAGTACTTC.

This chain connects TRBV13 to TRBJ2-2; TRBD1 is a possible D gene (5 bases). Germline V lookup: CDR1 PRHDT, CDR2 FYEKMQ (reference sequence). V dropped 7 bases and J dropped 1 base, with 10 bases sitting between them. The CDR3 spans 14 residues. In DNA form, the CDR3 reads TGTGCCAGCAAATTAGGGGTGAACACCGGGGAGCTGTTTTTT. Translated: CASKLGVNTGELFF.

V usage is TRBV29-1 and J usage is TRBJ1-3; TRBD1 might be the D (5 bases). V lost 2 bases, J lost 7 bases, and 9 bases lay in between. Looked up from germline, CDR1 is SQVTM and CDR2 is ANQGSEA. The CDR3 runs 12 residues. The CDR3 is CSVEPGRNTIYF. The CDR3 DNA is TGCAGCGTTGAACCGGGGCGGAACACCATATATTTT.

The V gene is TRBV30, the J gene TRBJ2-5; D might be TRBD1 or TRBD2, each matching 5 bases. Germline V CDR1 and CDR2: GTSNPN, SVGIG (reference sequence). V was clipped by 2 bases and J by 0 bases, with 10 bases between them. This CDR3 is built from 14 residues. CDR3 DNA sequence: TGTGCCTGGAGTCCGTGGGGGAACCAAGAGACCCAGTACTTC. Translated: CAWSPWGNQETQYF.

J is TRBJ2-1 and V is TRBV9, with D perhaps matching TRBD1 (6 bases). The CDR3 spans 15 residues. The V end lost 0 bases, the J end lost 5 bases, and 12 bases lay between the germline ends. Germline CDR1 SGDLS, CDR2 YYNGEE. CDR3 bases: TGTGCCAGCAGCGTAGAAGGTAGGGACAACAATGAGCAGTTCTTC. This codes for CASSVEGRDNNEQFF. Drawing the rest from reference TRBV9 and TRBJ2-1, the complete variable domain is DSGVTQTPKHLITATGQRVTLRCSPRSGDLSVYWYQQSLDQGLQFLIQYYNGEERAKGNILERFSAQQFPDLHSELNLSSLELGDSALYFCASSVEGRDNNEQFFGPGTRLTVL.

Comments on this clone: The sample has other DNA sequences that encode this CDR3 too. The chain combines TRBV5-6 with TRBJ2-5, with TRBD2 matching over 7 bases. The CDR3 loop spans 15 amino acids. CDR1 is SGHDT, CDR2 YYEEEE, per germline. V lost 1 base to trimming and J lost 5 bases; unmatched junction nucleotides: 8. CDR3: CASSLPGGREETQYF. The CDR3 DNA is TGTGCCAGCAGCTTGCCGGGCGGGAGAGAGGAGACCCAGTACTTC. The full variable domain, its missing parts supplied by reference TRBV5-6 and TRBJ2-5, is DAGVTQSPTHLIKTRGQQVTLRCSPKSGHDTVSWYQQALGQGPQFIFQYYEEEERQRGNFPDRFSGHQFPNYSSELNVNALLLGDSALYLCASSLPGGREETQYFGPGTRLLVL.

The chain uses TRBV11-2 and TRBJ2-6, with a tentative D call TRBD2 (5 bases). Germline V gene sequence: CDR1 SGHAT, CDR2 FQNNGV. CDR3 length: 16 residues. V shed 10 bases and J shed 2 bases, with 18 bases lying between them. This chain's CDR3 is CATRERIGTGANVLTF. The DNA of the CDR3 is TGTGCCACCCGTGAGAGGATCGGGACTGGGGCCAACGTCCTGACTTTC.

The CDR3 is CASNDREGFTGELFF. In nucleotides, the CDR3 is TGCGCCAGCAATGACAGGGAAGGGTTTACCGGGGAGCTGTTTTTT. This chain joins TRBV5-1 and TRBJ2-2; 7 nucleotides line up with TRBD1. CDR1 is SGHRS and CDR2 is YFSETQ in the germline V gene. Trimming removed 6 bases from V and 5 bases from J; junction bases left unmatched: 10. The CDR3 runs to 15 residues.

This chain connects TRBV15 to TRBJ1-2; maybe TRBD1 (6 bases). The CDR3 is 14 residues long. CDR1 is LNHNV and CDR2 is YYDKDF in the germline V gene (reference sequence). With 0 bases removed from V and 8 bases from J, the gap between germline ends came to 13 bases. The CDR3 DNA is TGTGCCACCAGCAGAGATAAACAGGGAGAGGGCTACACCTTC. Translated, it gives CATSRDKQGEGYTF.

The chain's CDR3 is CASTPGTGGDYGYTF. The DNA for the CDR3 is TGTGCCAGCACCCCCGGGACAGGGGGCGACTATGGCTACACCTTC. The V and J genes are TRBV28 and TRBJ1-2; 12 bases agree with TRBD1. Germline V gene lookup returns CDR1 MDHEN and CDR2 SYDVKM. V shed 7 bases and J 3 bases; nucleotides not matched to a gene: 6. The CDR3 has 15 amino acids.

This clone was detected ten times or more. This chain joins TRBV2 and TRBJ2-7, with D possibly matching TRBD2 (5 bases). The CDR3 length is 15 residues. CDR1 and CDR2 from the germline V gene are SNHLY and FYNNEI. V lost 6 bases, J lost 3 bases, and 18 bases lay in between. CDR3 nucleotide sequence: TGTGCCAGCAGCCAAGGACCAGCGGATATCTACGAGCAGTACTTC. Translating it yields CASSQGPADIYEQYF. The full variable domain, rest sourced from reference TRBV2 and TRBJ2-7, is EPEVTQTPSHQVTQMGQEVILRCVPISNHLYFYWYRQILGQKVEFLVSFYNNEISEKSEIFDDQFSVERPDGSNFTLKIRSTKLEDSAMYFCASSQGPADIYEQYFGPGTRLTVT.

J is TRBJ1-1 and V is TRBV2, with 8 bases that match TRBD1. The germline V gene has CDR1 SNHLY and CDR2 FYNNEI. This CDR3 spans 13 amino acids. With V trimmed by 5 bases and J by 6 bases, 5 bases remained unmatched. The CDR3 is CASSSDRVAEAFF. The CDR3 nucleotides are TGTGCCAGCAGTTCGGACAGGGTCGCTGAAGCTTTCTTT.

This chain uses TRBV10-3 with TRBJ1-5, with D unclear. Germline CDR1 ENHRY, CDR2 SYGVKD. V lost 0 bases to trimming and J lost 4 bases, with 13 bases between them. CDR3 length: 16 residues. CDR3 in DNA: TGTGCCATCAGTGAGTCAAGCCCGGTTACAAATCAGCCCCAGCATTTT. Encoded protein: CAISESSPVTNQPQHF.

This clone appeared once. The chain combines TRBV5-1 with TRBJ2-5, with 8 bases identical to TRBD2. After removal of 0 bases from V and 7 bases from J, the junction contained 2 bases not matched to a gene. From germline, CDR1 is SGHRS and CDR2 YFSETQ. The CDR3 loop spans 13 amino acids. CDR3 nucleotides: TGCGCCAGCAGCTTGGGGACTAGCAGGACCCAGTACTTC. This gives the protein CASSLGTSRTQYF. The complete variable domain, with remaining parts taken from reference TRBV5-1 and TRBJ2-5, reads KAGVTQTPRYLIKTRGQQVTLSCSPISGHRSVSWYQQTPGQGLQFLFEYFSETQRNKGNFPGRFSGRQFSNSRSEMNVSTLELGDSALYLCASSLGTSRTQYFGPGTRLLVL.

V is TRBV5-1 and J is TRBJ2-2; D may be TRBD1 (5 bases). Per the germline V gene, CDR1 is SGHRS and CDR2 is YFSETQ. The V end was cut by 2 bases, the J end by 0 bases, with 8 bases between. The CDR3 runs 15 residues. The CDR3 DNA sequence: TGCGCCAGCAGCTTACAGGACGCGAACACCGGGGAGCTGTTTTTT. Translation: CASSLQDANTGELFF.

The V gene is TRBV5-1, the J gene TRBJ2-3; no definite D call. Trimming removed 0 bases at V and 0 bases at J, with 8 bases between. The CDR3 is made up of 15 amino acids. Germline V gene lookup returns CDR1 SGHRS and CDR2 YFSETQ. The CDR3 region is CASSLERSSTDTQYF. CDR3 sequence (DNA): TGCGCCAGCAGCTTGGAGAGATCTAGCACAGATACGCAGTATTTT.